The entry below gives a single TCR beta chain sequence along with its context. Its specificity is not known. The sample is drawn from a study of Ad26.COV2.S vaccination and SARS-CoV-2 variants. Points from the study as a whole: The TCR breadth and depth analyses may have produced an underestimate of total T cell responses. Reports say spike-specific CD8+ and CD4+ T cell responses covered substantial breadth after vaccination.

Treatment meaning: around 19 received Ad26.COV2.S at low or high dose, single or two shots; a few received placebo; per-sample allocation not given. Specimen acquisition occurred on day 63 following the initial vaccine or placebo injection. Assay used: immunoSEQ multiplex PCR; TCRdb lists only in-frame clones, some missing. Among 350,000 to 500,000 clones listed, roughly 90% were seen once. The CDR3 is 15 residues long. CDR1 is ENHRY, CDR2 SYGVKD, per germline. V shed 6 bases and J shed 0 bases, with 15 bases lying between them. This receptor was identified in a person aged 18 to 65 who received the Ad26.COV2.S COVID-19 vaccine or a placebo. The V call is TRBV10-3, the J call TRBJ2-7, with D perhaps TRBD1 (6 bases). Here the sequenced sample was peripheral blood, taken in a trial of Ad26.COV2.S vaccine versus placebo. Here the CDR3 DNA reads TGTGCCATCAGCGGGGACAAAATAAGCTCCTACGAGCAGTACTTC. Translation: CAISGDKISSYEQYF.